The next 30 T cell receptor beta chains were all read from a single sample in a study of regulatory T cells in long-lasting Graves disease. Library construction for TCR beta used iRepertoire HTBI primers and Arm-PCR of CDR3 regions. MiXCR was run by TCRdb on the multiplex PCR reads, yielding one entry per CDR3 protein. Among roughly 400,000 distinct CDR3 sequences listed, around 20% were seen once. Time point of the sample: persistent/refractory GD, antithyroid drugs over 5 years with positive TRAb. Extracted RNA from PBMCs served as the source of the TCR library. The material sequenced was peripheral blood mononuclear cells (PBMCs), taken when the disease was refractory, from a patient treated with antithyroid drugs. The receptors shown here come from a female donor with Graves disease.

The gene calls are TRBV7-3 and TRBJ1-1; D gene uncertain. The CDR3 loop spans 16 amino acids. CDR1 is SGHTA, CDR2 FQGTGA, per germline. The V gene lost 2 bases and the J gene lost 6 bases, with 19 bases spanning the gap. The CDR3 loop reads CASSLLEGVRNSEAFF. The CDR3 nucleotides are TGTGCCAGCAGCTTATTAGAAGGAGTGAGAAACTCTGAAGCTTTCTTT.

This clonotype was seen at least ten times. The chain links TRBV7-9 to TRBJ1-2, with 8 bases that match TRBD1. CDR3 length: 15 residues. Germline lookup yields CDR1 SEHNR and CDR2 FQNEAQ (reference sequence). V lost 4 bases, J lost 4 bases, and 8 bases stayed unmatched. CDR3 loop: CASSSGTGTGYGYTF. The CDR3 DNA follows: TGTGCCAGCAGCTCCGGAACCGGGACAGGCTATGGCTACACCTTC.

This clonotype has ten or more counts. The chain recombines TRBV7-2 with TRBJ2-7, with 9 bases matching TRBD2. CDR1 and CDR2 from the germline V gene are SGHTA and FQGNSA. V gave up 1 base and J gave up 5 bases; unmatched junction bases: 6. This CDR3 has 15 amino acids. CDR3 amino acids: CASSLVTSGLNEQYF. Written as DNA, the CDR3 is TGTGCCAGCAGCTTAGTAACTAGCGGGCTCAACGAGCAGTACTTC.

This clonotype showed up just a few times. The CDR3 loop is CASSVEWGETQYF. CDR3 bases: TGTGCCAGCAGCGTAGAGTGGGGGGAGACCCAGTACTTC. The chain joins TRBV9 to TRBJ2-5; TRBD1 or TRBD2 may be the D gene (5 bases each). CDR1 is SGDLS, CDR2 YYNGEE, per germline. V was trimmed by 0 bases and J by 5 bases, leaving 8 bases between them. The CDR3 length is 13 residues.

This clonotype appeared many times. The chain couples TRBV5-5 to TRBJ2-2, with 8 bases aligning to TRBD1. V trimming: 2 bases; J trimming: 0 bases; junction bases outside the gene matches: 3. The CDR3 length is 16 residues. Germline values: CDR1 SGHKS, CDR2 YYEKEE (reference sequence). CDR3 loop: CASSLGQGANTGELFF. CDR3 coding DNA: TGTGCCAGCAGCTTAGGACAGGGCGCGAACACCGGGGAGCTGTTTTTT.

V usage is TRBV6-2 or TRBV6-3 and J usage is TRBJ2-2, with 8 bases fitting TRBD1. This CDR3 has 14 residues. V lost 8 bases to trimming and J lost 1 base; unmatched junction nucleotides: 3. Germline lookup yields CDR1 MNHEY and CDR2 SVGEGT. The chain's CDR3 is CASEDRVNTGELFF. In DNA, the CDR3 is TGTGCCAGCGAGGACAGGGTGAACACCGGGGAGCTGTTTTTT.

The sample holds many counts of this clonotype. DNA of the CDR3: TGTGCCAGCAGCTCAGAGGGTCAAGAGACCCAGTACTTC. It translates to CASSSEGQETQYF. The chain employs TRBV7-8 and TRBJ2-5, with a tentative D call TRBD2 (5 bases). Trimming removed 4 bases from V and 2 bases from J, with 8 bases in between. The CDR3 consists of 13 residues. Per the germline V gene, CDR1 is SGHVS and CDR2 is FQNEAQ.

This clonotype was recorded many times. The chain has TRBV28 and TRBJ2-7, with TRBD2 matching over 12 bases. The CDR3 runs to 16 residues. Germline CDR1 is MDHEN and CDR2 is SYDVKM. Trimming cost V 2 bases and J 9 bases; bases outside gene matches: 11. For the CDR3, the DNA is TGTGCCAGCAGTTTACCGACTAGCGGGAGTCTTTTCGGGCAGTACTTC. Encoded protein: CASSLPTSGSLFGQYF.

This clonotype has ten or more counts. This chain uses TRBV20-1 with TRBJ2-7; 14 nucleotides line up with TRBD2. The CDR3 runs to 16 residues. V lost 8 bases and J lost 5; bases outside the gene matches: 14. The germline gives CDR1 DFQATT, CDR2 SNEGSKA (reference sequence). CDR3 region: CSCSGTSGREGDEQYF. The DNA for the CDR3 is TGCAGTTGCTCCGGGACTAGCGGGAGAGAAGGAGACGAGCAGTACTTC.

A few counts support this clonotype. The gene calls are TRBV30 and TRBJ2-5, with D possibly being TRBD1 (5 bases). V was cut by 5 bases and J by 5 bases, with 15 bases left in between. This CDR3 is built from 13 residues. The germline CDR1 and CDR2 sequences are GTSNPN and SVGIG (reference sequence). The CDR3 DNA follows: TGTGCCTGGGATGGCAGGGTTGGGGAGACCCAGTACTTC. This sequence encodes CAWDGRVGETQYF.

Notes on this clonotype: A much larger clone sits a single nucleotide away, making a read error possible. The rearrangement links TRBV5-4 to TRBJ1-1, with D tentatively TRBD1 (6 bases). V dropped 6 bases and J dropped 1 base, with 16 bases sitting between them. This CDR3 has 15 residues. Per the germline V gene, CDR1 is SGHNT and CDR2 is YYREEE (reference sequence). CDR3 in amino acids: CASTMQQTGNTEAFF. Written as DNA, the CDR3 is TGTGCCAGCACCATGCAACAGACAGGGAACACTGAAGCTTTCTTT.

This clonotype was counted ten times or more. The V and J genes are TRBV12-3 or TRBV12-4 and TRBJ2-7, with D hard to call. The germline V and J ends were trimmed by 5 bases and 5 bases, with 19 bases remaining between them. The CDR3 runs 15 residues. CDR3: CASSKTGPRLDEQYF. CDR3 DNA: TGTGCCAGCAGTAAAACCGGGCCTAGATTGGACGAGCAGTACTTC.

As to this clonotype: A much larger clone differs from this one at a single base, so this may be a read error. The chain is built from TRBV12-3 or TRBV12-4 and TRBJ2-2; 7 bases agree with TRBD1. The CDR3 runs 13 residues. The junction had 7 bases not matched to a gene; V was cut back by 11 bases and J by 4 bases. The CDR3 region is CAGDRALTGELFF. The CDR3 coding sequence is TGTGCCGGCGACAGGGCGCTCACCGGGGAGCTGTTTTTT.

A word on this clonotype: A read error may produce the germline difference seen at one junction end. This chain uses TRBV5-6 with TRBJ1-4; no definite D call. The CDR3 length is 16 residues. Germline CDR1 SGHDT, CDR2 YYEEEE. CDR3 protein: CASSLRSASFGEKLLF. The CDR3, as DNA: TGTGCCAGCAGCTTGCGTTCAGCGTCCTTTGGTGAAAAACTGCTTTTT.

At least ten counts were recorded for this clonotype. This chain uses TRBV11-3 with TRBJ2-1; TRBD1 matches 8 bases. CDR1 and CDR2 (germline): SGHNT, YENEEA. V lost 4 bases, J lost 8 bases, and 4 bases stayed unmatched. The CDR3 is 13 amino acids. CDR3 region: CASSSGQGDEQFF. Here the CDR3 DNA reads TGTGCCAGCAGCTCCGGACAGGGCGATGAGCAGTTCTTC.

This clonotype was detected only a few times. V is TRBV13 and J is TRBJ2-7, with 8 positions matching TRBD2. The germline V gene has CDR1 PRHDT and CDR2 FYEKMQ (reference sequence). The CDR3 spans 13 residues. Trimming removed 5 bases from V and 8 bases from J; junction bases left unmatched: 8. DNA for the CDR3: TGTGCCAGCAGCGCGGGACTAGTCCCTCAGCAGTACTTC. Protein sequence: CASSAGLVPQQYF.

With respect to this clonotype: One base away lies a much larger clone, so this may be a sequencing read error. The conserved final phenylalanine or tryptophan is absent from the CDR3, which likely points to a read error. The rearrangement uses TRBV9 and TRBJ2-7; TRBD1 agrees at 11 bases. The CDR3 extends over 17 amino acids. Looked up from germline, CDR1 is SGDLS and CDR2 is YYNGEE. The trim removed 4 bases at V and 5 bases at J, leaving 14 bases unmatched. CDR3 protein: CASSISNSQGQGDEQYL. CDR3 nucleotide sequence: TGTGCCAGCAGCATTAGTAATTCACAGGGACAGGGGGACGAGCAGTACCTC.

This clonotype showed up just once. The rearrangement links TRBV7-9 to TRBJ1-5, with a tentative D call TRBD1 (6 bases). The germline CDR1 and CDR2 sequences are SEHNR and FQNEAQ (reference sequence). The CDR3 has 17 residues. Trimming took 1 base from V and 1 from J, leaving 14 bases between them. In DNA, the CDR3 is TGTGCCAGCAGCTTAGGGGGGGGCCGGGGGAGCAATCAGCCCCAGCATTTT. Translation gives CASSLGGGRGSNQPQHF.

This clonotype was found many times. J is TRBJ2-5 and V is TRBV28; 11 bases map to TRBD2. This CDR3 is 16 amino acids long. The germline V gene has CDR1 MDHEN and CDR2 SYDVKM. The ends lost 5 bases at V and 2 bases at J; junction bases unmatched: 7. As DNA, the CDR3 is TGTGCCAGCAGTCTTACTAGCGGGAGCAGTCAAGAGACCCAGTACTTC. Residues: CASSLTSGSSQETQYF. The full variable domain, with the rest looked up from reference TRBV28 and TRBJ2-5, is DVKVTQSSRYLVKRTGEKVFLECVQDMDHENMFWYRQDPGLGLRLIYFSYDVKMKEKGDIPEGYSVSREKKERFSLILESASTNQTSMYLCASSLTSGSSQETQYFGPGTRLLVL.

This clonotype was seen repeatedly, ten times or more. The rearrangement links TRBV28 to TRBJ1-5; 7 positions agree with TRBD1. Germline V lookup: CDR1 MDHEN, CDR2 SYDVKM. The CDR3 runs to 14 residues. The junction had 5 bases not matched to a gene; V was cut back by 6 bases and J by 3 bases. CDR3 sequence: CASRPGQVNQPQHF. The DNA for the CDR3 is TGTGCCAGCAGGCCCGGACAGGTCAATCAGCCCCAGCATTTT.

This clonotype was recorded a few times. In DNA, the CDR3 is TGTGCCAGCAGCTTAGTTGCGGCGGACAGGGGGGGGGCTGGCTACACCTTC. Translation: CASSLVAADRGGAGYTF. This chain uses TRBV11-2 with TRBJ1-2; 10 bases agree with TRBD1. This CDR3 has 17 residues. Trimming at V came to 1 base and at J to 7 bases, leaving 12 bases not matched to a gene. CDR1 SGHAT and CDR2 FQNNGV come from the germline V gene.

Notes on this clonotype: This may be a read error, as it is one base from a much larger clone. The gene calls are TRBV6-9 and TRBJ1-1; weak D call: TRBD1 (5 bases). The CDR3 extends over 14 amino acids. Germline V gives CDR1 MNHGY, CDR2 SVAAGI. Here the CDR3 DNA reads TGTGTCAGCAGTTACGATAGGGGAAACACTGAAGCTTTCTTT. It yields the protein CVSSYDRGNTEAFF.

This rearrangement joins TRBV27 to TRBJ2-2, with D unclear. The CDR3 extends over 17 amino acids. The V gene's germline CDR1 is MNHEY and CDR2 SMNVEV (reference sequence). The germline V and J ends were trimmed by 5 bases and 0 bases, with 16 bases remaining between them. CDR3 sequence: CASSPTLQRTNTGELFF. The CDR3 DNA is TGTGCCAGCAGTCCTACCCTCCAGCGTACGAACACCGGGGAGCTGTTTTTT.

This clonotype was found once. Since a far larger clone is one base different, this is likely a read error. The gene calls are TRBV28 and TRBJ2-4; the D is unclear. V was trimmed by 8 bases and J by 15 bases, leaving 20 bases between them. CDR1 and CDR2 (germline): MDHEN, SYDVKM. The CDR3 length is 12 residues. Here the CDR3 DNA reads TGTGCCAGCCGTACGTCATCCGAGACCCGGTACTTC. It is translated as CASRTSSETRYF.

Ten or more counts support this clonotype. The chain joins TRBV28 to TRBJ1-4, with D possibly TRBD1 on 6 matching bases. Trimming removed 6 bases at V and 2 bases at J, with 10 bases between. This CDR3 region has 14 residues. Germline CDR1 MDHEN, CDR2 SYDVKM. As DNA, the CDR3 is TGTGCCAGCAGGCGAGGGGGGACTAATGAAAAACTGTTTTTT. Amino acids: CASRRGGTNEKLFF.

This clonotype came up a few times. The chain joins TRBV6-4 to TRBJ2-7; D remains ambiguous. Germline-derived CDR1 and CDR2 are MRHNA and SNTAGT. CDR3 size: 10 residues. V was shortened by 10 bases and J by 9 bases, with 13 bases between the two germline ends. The CDR3, as DNA: TGTGCCACCCCGGATAACTCGCAGTACTTC. Translation gives CATPDNSQYF.

The V gene is TRBV20-1, the J gene TRBJ2-7; 9 bases fit TRBD2. Germline V lookup: CDR1 DFQATT, CDR2 SNEGSKA (reference sequence). V dropped 1 base and J dropped 5; count of bases not matched to a gene: 6. The CDR3 extends over 14 amino acids. Here the CDR3 DNA reads TGCAGTGCTAGAGGTCCTAGCGGGGCCCACGAGCAGTACTTC. It is translated as CSARGPSGAHEQYF.

This chain connects TRBV19 to TRBJ2-1, with 9 bases lining up with TRBD1. The V and J ends lost 6 bases and 8 bases, in that order; junction bases with no gene match: 5. The CDR3 totals 13 residues. Germline lookup yields CDR1 LNHDA and CDR2 SQIVND (reference sequence). CDR3 region: CASRNGTGYEQFF. The CDR3 DNA reads TGTGCCAGTAGAAACGGGACAGGGTATGAGCAGTTCTTC. Full variable domain (outside the CDR3, taken from reference TRBV19 and TRBJ2-1): DGGITQSPKYLFRKEGQNVTLSCEQNLNHDAMYWYRQDPGQGLRLIYYSQIVNDFQKGDIAEGYSVSREKKESFPLTVTSAQKNPTAFYLCASRNGTGYEQFFGPGTRLTVL.

There are many counts of this clonotype. The V gene is TRBV12-3 or TRBV12-4, the J gene TRBJ2-4; D is perhaps TRBD2 (5 bases). The CDR3 runs 18 residues. Trimming took off 3 bases at V and 3 bases at J, with 21 bases between the two ends. The CDR3 DNA is TGTGCCAGCAGTTTCAACCCCCGCGCCACCGCGGGCAAAAACATTCAGTACTTC. Its protein is CASSFNPRATAGKNIQYF.

This clonotype showed up many times. This sequence joins TRBV7-8 and TRBJ1-6; D may be TRBD1 (6 bases). CDR1 and CDR2 (germline): SGHVS, FQNEAQ. This CDR3 contains 13 residues. Trimming stripped 3 bases from V and 7 bases from J, with 7 bases between. CDR3 residues: CASSFGQNSPLHF. For the CDR3, the DNA is TGTGCCAGCAGCTTCGGACAGAATTCACCCCTCCACTTT. The full variable domain, completed using reference TRBV7-8 and TRBJ1-6, is GAGVSQSPRYKVAKRGQDVALRCDPISGHVSLFWYQQALGQGPEFLTYFQNEAQLDKSGLPSDRFFAERPEGSVSTLKIQRTQQEDSAVYLCASSFGQNSPLHFGNGTRLTVT.